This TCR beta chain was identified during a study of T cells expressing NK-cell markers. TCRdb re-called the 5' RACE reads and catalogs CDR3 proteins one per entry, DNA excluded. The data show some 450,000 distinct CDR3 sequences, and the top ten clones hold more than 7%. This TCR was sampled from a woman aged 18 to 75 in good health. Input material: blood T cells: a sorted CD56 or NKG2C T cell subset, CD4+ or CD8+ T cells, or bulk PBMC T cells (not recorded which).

The CDR3 reads CASSSSTRGEQFF. The chain has TRBV12-3 or TRBV12-4 and TRBJ2-1; the D gene TCRdb calls, TRBD2, cannot be checked with no DNA. The CDR3 loop spans 13 amino acids.